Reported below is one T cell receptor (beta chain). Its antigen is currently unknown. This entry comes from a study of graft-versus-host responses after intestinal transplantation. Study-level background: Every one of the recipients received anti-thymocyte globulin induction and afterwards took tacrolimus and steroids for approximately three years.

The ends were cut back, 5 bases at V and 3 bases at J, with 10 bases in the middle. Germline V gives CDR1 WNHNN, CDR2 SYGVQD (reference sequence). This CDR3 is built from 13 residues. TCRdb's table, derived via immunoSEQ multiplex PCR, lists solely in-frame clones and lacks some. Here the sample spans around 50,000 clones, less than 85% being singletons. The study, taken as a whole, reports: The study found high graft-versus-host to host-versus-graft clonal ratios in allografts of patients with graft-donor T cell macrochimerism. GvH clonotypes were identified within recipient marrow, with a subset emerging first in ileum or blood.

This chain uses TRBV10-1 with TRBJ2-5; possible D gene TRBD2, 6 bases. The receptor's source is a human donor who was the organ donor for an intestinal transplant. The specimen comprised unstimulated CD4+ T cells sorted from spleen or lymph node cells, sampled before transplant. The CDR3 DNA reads TGCGCCAGCAGTAGGAGGGCTGAAGAGACCCAGTACTTC. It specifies CASSRRAEETQYF.